Following are 27 T cell receptor beta chains from one sample sequenced in a study of blood T cell repertoires in COVID-19. The protocol was immunoSEQ multiplex PCR, while the TCRdb copy is restricted to in-frame clones and leaves out a portion. The sample holds about 210,000 clones, 70% to 90% seen once. What was sequenced was peripheral blood. The receptors stem from a woman aged 45-59 years with active or convalescent COVID-19.

The chain couples TRBV23-1 to TRBJ2-2; tentative D call: TRBD1 (6 bases). TRBV23-1 is marked as an open reading frame, function uncertain. The V end was cut by 8 bases, the J end by 6 bases, with 16 bases between. The CDR3 has 14 residues. CDR3 in amino acids: CASAPDSNPGELFF. The CDR3 DNA follows: TGCGCCAGCGCCCCGGACAGCAACCCCGGGGAGCTGTTTTTT.

V and J are TRBV4-1 and TRBJ2-2, with 16 bases matching TRBD2. Germline CDR1 and CDR2: MGHRA and YSYEKL. There are 17 residues in the CDR3. Trimming took 4 bases from V and 8 from J; bases not matched to a gene: 7. The CDR3 DNA is TGCGCCAGCAGCCCCACGGGACTAGCGGGGGGGCCTGGGGAGCTGTTTTTT. Its translation is CASSPTGLAGGPGELFF.

This sequence joins TRBV2 and TRBJ2-1; TRBD2 agrees at 13 bases. The V and J ends lost 6 bases and 13 bases, in that order; junction bases with no gene match: 18. Germline V gives CDR1 SNHLY, CDR2 FYNNEI. The CDR3 is 17 residues long. CDR3 in amino acids: CASRDWGGPTSGRAQFF. Here the CDR3 DNA reads TGTGCCAGCAGAGATTGGGGGGGCCCCACTAGCGGGAGGGCCCAGTTCTTC.

The sample holds a few counts of this clone. The chain joins TRBV7-9 to TRBJ1-1; perhaps TRBD1 as D (5 bases). CDR3 length equals 14 residues. CDR1 is SEHNR, CDR2 FQNEAQ, per germline (reference sequence). V lost 2 bases to trimming and J lost 4 bases, with 11 bases between them. CDR3 region: CASSLLGVGTEAFF. As DNA, the CDR3 is TGTGCCAGCAGCTTATTAGGGGTTGGCACTGAAGCTTTCTTT.

The chain has TRBV5-4 and TRBJ1-6; 9 bases match TRBD1. The ends lost 1 base at V and 7 bases at J; junction bases unmatched: 3. Germline V CDR1 and CDR2: SGHNT, YYREEE (reference sequence). CDR3 length equals 15 residues. This CDR3 reads CASSLMTGGNSPLHF. CDR3 in DNA: TGTGCCAGCAGCTTGATGACAGGGGGAAATTCACCCCTCCACTTT.

V usage is TRBV6-6 and J usage is TRBJ1-4, with 8 bases matching TRBD1. The length of the CDR3 is 14 residues. With 6 bases clipped from V and 8 bases from J, the junction kept 8 bases outside the gene matches. Looked up from germline, CDR1 is MNHNY and CDR2 is SVGAGI (reference sequence). The CDR3 spells CASRTSQGGEKLFF. The CDR3 DNA sequence: TGTGCCAGCAGAACCTCACAGGGGGGGGAAAAACTGTTTTTT.

The rearrangement links TRBV24-1 to TRBJ2-2, with a weak D call TRBD1 (6 bases). Germline V CDR1 and CDR2: KGHDR, SFDVKD. This CDR3 has 14 amino acids. V lost 9 bases, J lost 0 bases, and 10 bases lay in between. The CDR3: CATSGTSNTGELFF. The CDR3 nucleotides read TGTGCCACCTCCGGGACATCGAACACCGGGGAGCTGTTTTTT.

A single count supports this clone. The chain is built from TRBV14 and TRBJ2-3; D may be TRBD2 (6 bases). There are 14 residues in the CDR3. With 2 bases removed from V and 8 bases from J, the gap between germline ends came to 14 bases. CDR1 and CDR2 from the germline V gene are SGHDN and FVKESK. The CDR3 nucleotides read TGTGCCAGCAGCCAAACGGGCGGGGCTGTTACGCAGTATTTT. This codes for CASSQTGGAVTQYF.

The rearrangement joins TRBV6-4 to TRBJ1-2; D is uncertain. The V and J ends lost 3 bases and 2 bases respectively, with 10 bases between them. The CDR3 totals 14 residues. Germline CDR1 and CDR2: MRHNA and SNTAGT. In nucleotides, the CDR3 is TGTGCCAGCAGTGAAGGGAGCGGGAACTATGGCTACACCTTC. As protein: CASSEGSGNYGYTF.

This chain connects TRBV2 to TRBJ2-1; D unresolved. CDR3 length: 13 residues. Trimming removed 2 bases from V and 5 bases from J, with 7 bases in between. Per the germline V gene, CDR1 is SNHLY and CDR2 is FYNNEI. The CDR3 protein is CASSESRNNEQFF. Here the CDR3 DNA reads TGTGCCAGCAGTGAATCCAGAAACAATGAGCAGTTCTTC.

This chain uses TRBV15 with TRBJ1-6, with D hard to call. Trimming pared 3 bases from V and 9 bases from J, leaving 9 bases between. The germline V gene has CDR1 LNHNV and CDR2 YYDKDF (reference sequence). CDR3 length: 13 residues. The CDR3 region is CATSRAPLSPLHF. The CDR3 nucleotides read TGTGCCACCAGCAGGGCTCCCCTTTCACCCCTCCACTTT.

V usage is TRBV7-6 and J usage is TRBJ1-5; D remains ambiguous. Per the germline V gene, CDR1 is SGHVS and CDR2 is FNYEAQ. This CDR3 is built from 15 residues. Between the trimmed V and J ends, which lost 0 bases and 2 bases, there was a span of 8 bases. CDR3 sequence (DNA): TGTGCCAGCAGCTTAGCGGCCGTTGGCAATCAGCCCCAGCATTTT. It encodes CASSLAAVGNQPQHF.

CDR3 loop: CASSQSWVGLATFPYEQYF. The CDR3 nucleotides read TGTGCCAGCAGCCAATCGTGGGTAGGACTAGCGACATTCCCTTACGAGCAGTACTTC. The V gene is TRBV3-1 (or the pseudogene TRBV3-2), the J gene TRBJ2-7; the match to TRBD2 covers 9 bases. Germline V lookup: CDR1 LGHDT, CDR2 YNNKEL (reference sequence). There are 19 residues in the CDR3. V lost 2 bases, J lost 4 bases, and 18 bases stayed unmatched.

The chain has TRBV5-1 and TRBJ2-2, with D maybe TRBD1 (6 bases). The germline CDR1 and CDR2 sequences are SGHRS and YFSETQ. V was shortened by 0 bases and J by 5 bases, with 8 bases between the two germline ends. The CDR3 covers 14 residues. CDR3 region: CASSLEGGTGELFF. The DNA of the CDR3 is TGCGCCAGCAGCTTGGAAGGGGGAACCGGGGAGCTGTTTTTT.

The chain carries TRBV11-2 and TRBJ2-3, with D perhaps matching TRBD2 (7 bases). Germline-derived CDR1 and CDR2 are SGHAT and FQNNGV. The length of the CDR3 is 16 residues. Trimming took 0 bases from V and 6 from J, leaving 16 bases between them. The CDR3 protein is CASSLDLRGGGDTQYF. Here the CDR3 DNA reads TGTGCCAGCAGCTTAGATCTAAGGGGGGGTGGTGATACGCAGTATTTT.

V and J are TRBV2 and TRBJ2-1; 7 bases are shared with TRBD1. The V gene's germline CDR1 is SNHLY and CDR2 FYNNEI. This CDR3 contains 14 residues. V was pared by 7 bases and J by 5 bases, with 8 bases of the junction left unmatched. In nucleotides, the CDR3 is TGTGCCAGCAAGGGGACAGCGGTAAACAATGAGCAGTTCTTC. Encoded protein: CASKGTAVNNEQFF.

The genes are TRBV29-1 and TRBJ1-1; D perhaps matches TRBD1 (5 bases). The germline CDR1 and CDR2 sequences are SQVTM and ANQGSEA. The V and J ends lost 4 bases and 4 bases respectively, with 16 bases between them. The CDR3 length is 14 residues. CDR3 amino acids: CSVAPWGVGTEAFF. In DNA form, the CDR3 reads TGCAGCGTTGCCCCCTGGGGGGTGGGCACTGAAGCTTTCTTT. The full variable domain, its missing parts supplied by reference TRBV29-1 and TRBJ1-1, is SAVISQKPSRDICQRGTSLTIQCQVDSQVTMMFWYRQQPGQSLTLIATANQGSEATYESGFVIDKFPISRPNLTFSTLTVSNMSPEDSSIYLCSVAPWGVGTEAFFGQGTRLTVV.

The rearrangement links TRBV6-5 to TRBJ1-2, with a tentative D call TRBD1 (5 bases). The germline gives CDR1 MNHEY, CDR2 SVGAGI. Deletions cut 6 bases from V and 5 bases from J, with 16 bases between. The CDR3 length is 14 residues. The CDR3 DNA follows: TGTGCCAGCAGGAGCGGGGGTGGAGAGTATGGCTACACCTTC. As protein: CASRSGGGEYGYTF.

The chain employs TRBV5-1 and TRBJ1-2; 7 bases align to TRBD1. CDR3 length: 15 amino acids. The V segment lost 4 bases and the J segment 2 bases; nucleotides outside the gene matches: 8. CDR1 is SGHRS, CDR2 YFSETQ, per germline. CDR3 nucleotides: TGCGCCAGCAGCCTCGGACAGGAGATAAACTATGGCTACACCTTC. Its protein product is CASSLGQEINYGYTF.

This chain connects TRBV7-8 to TRBJ1-3; a weak D match, TRBD1 (5 bases). The V and J ends lost 2 bases and 3 bases respectively, with 11 bases between them. Per the germline V gene, CDR1 is SGHVS and CDR2 is FQNEAQ. The CDR3 runs to 15 residues. The CDR3: CASSLLQGFGNTIYF. CDR3 nucleotides: TGTGCCAGCAGCTTACTGCAGGGATTTGGAAACACCATATATTTT.

This chain uses TRBV28 with TRBJ2-5; 9 positions agree with TRBD2. CDR3 length: 19 residues. Germline CDR1 is MDHEN and CDR2 is SYDVKM. Trimming cost V 7 bases and J 2 bases; bases outside gene matches: 20. The CDR3 DNA follows: TGTGCCAGCACCCTAATATCCTCGCGGGGGGGCGGGAGGCAAGAGACCCAGTACTTC. Encoded protein: CASTLISSRGGGRQETQYF.

The genes are TRBV24-1 and TRBJ1-2; 8 bases match TRBD1. Per germline, CDR1 KGHDR and CDR2 SFDVKD. V shed 0 bases, J shed 13 bases, and the junction held 12 bases outside the gene matches. The CDR3 extends over 15 amino acids. For the CDR3, the DNA is TGTGCCACCAGTGATTTGGGGGCCAACAGGGGGACCTGCACCTTC. It yields the protein CATSDLGANRGTCTF.

The chain recombines TRBV15 with TRBJ1-1; 8 nucleotides agree with TRBD1. The CDR3 runs to 14 residues. Losses at the gene ends were 0 bases for V and 4 bases for J; bases not matched to a gene: 1. Germline V gene data show CDR1 as LNHNV and CDR2 as YYDKDF (reference sequence). CDR3 in amino acids: CATSRETGVTEAFF. The DNA for the CDR3 is TGTGCCACCAGCAGAGAGACAGGGGTCACTGAAGCTTTCTTT.

This chain uses TRBV5-5 with TRBJ1-2; no reliable D call. This CDR3 comprises 13 residues. Looked up from germline, CDR1 is SGHKS and CDR2 is YYEKEE (reference sequence). Trimming took off 4 bases at V and 8 bases at J, with 15 bases between the two ends. CDR3 residues: CASSGGRGSGYTF. The DNA of the CDR3 is TGTGCCAGCAGCGGAGGGCGGGGTAGCGGCTACACCTTC.

The chain couples TRBV11-2 to TRBJ1-1; tentative D call: TRBD1 (5 bases). Germline V gene data show CDR1 as SGHAT and CDR2 as FQNNGV. V lost 2 bases, J lost 8 bases, and 18 bases lay in between. This CDR3 has 15 residues. This CDR3 reads CASSLFSQGSIEAFF. The CDR3 DNA follows: TGTGCCAGCAGCTTATTCTCGCAGGGAAGTATAGAAGCTTTCTTT.

The rearrangement joins TRBV6-6 to TRBJ1-1; D may be TRBD1 (6 bases). CDR1 and CDR2 (germline): MNHNY, SVGAGI (reference sequence). V was pared by 0 bases and J by 0 bases, with 11 bases between. CDR3 length equals 16 residues. This CDR3 is CASSYSPGDMNTEAFF. CDR3 DNA: TGTGCCAGCAGTTACTCCCCAGGGGATATGAACACTGAAGCTTTCTTT.

This clone was recorded once. The CDR3 DNA reads as TGTGCCAGTAGTATGGACACTCTGATTAGCAATCAGCCCCAGCATTTT. Translation gives CASSMDTLISNQPQHF. The chain recombines TRBV19 with TRBJ1-5; TRBD1 might be the D (5 bases). The CDR3 consists of 16 residues. V lost 3 bases and J 0 bases, leaving 12 bases between the germline ends. Per the germline V gene, CDR1 is LNHDA and CDR2 is SQIVND (reference sequence).